Sequencing of this T cell receptor beta chain was carried out in a study of high-grade serous ovarian cancer treatment subgroups. Findings and caveats of the study: These tumor repertoires lack spatial information from bulk sequencing. Higher neoantigen levels went with greater TCR clonal relatedness. Same-patient tumor repertoires overlapped at about 0.095 to 0.79; different patients barely overlapped.

The tumor samples were collected prior to definitive surgery or chemotherapy. Per the germline V gene, CDR1 is SGHDN and CDR2 is FVKESK. The V and J ends lost 2 bases and 0 bases, in that order; junction bases with no gene match: 2. The CDR3 length is 15 residues. TCRdb keeps only in-frame clones here, not all; method: immunoSEQ multiplex PCR. The sample consists of about 16,000 clones, roughly 70% of them appearing once. Note on this clone: Its antigen is unknown.

The specimen was tumor tissue. This clonotype was sampled from a human donor with high-grade serous ovarian cancer. The chain links TRBV14 to TRBJ1-1, with TRBD1 identical over 8 bases. The CDR3 region has the DNA TGTGCCAGCAGCCAACTGACAGGGGTGAACACTGAAGCTTTCTTT. This sequence encodes CASSQLTGVNTEAFF.